The 3 T cell receptor beta chains below all came from one sample that was sequenced in a study of blood T cell repertoires in COVID-19. Using immunoSEQ multiplex PCR, the repertoire was profiled, and TCRdb retains in-frame clones only, with some absent. Of about 170,000 clones in the sample, under 95% were seen once. Material: peripheral blood. These receptors originate from a man aged 18 to 30 with COVID-19, enrolled during active disease.

Here the CDR3 DNA reads TGTGCCATGGGACAGGACTTCAATTCACCCCTCCACTTT. This codes for CAMGQDFNSPLHF. The V gene is TRBV10-3, the J gene TRBJ1-6, with 8 bases matching TRBD1. The germline V gene encodes CDR1 ENHRY and CDR2 SYGVKD. V dropped 9 bases and J dropped 7; count of bases not matched to a gene: 5. The CDR3 is made up of 13 amino acids.

The rearrangement uses TRBV28 and TRBJ1-5, with 10 bases identical to TRBD1. The germline V gene encodes CDR1 MDHEN and CDR2 SYDVKM. This CDR3 spans 16 amino acids. V lost 6 bases, J lost 4 bases, and 9 bases stayed unmatched. The CDR3 DNA is TGTGCCAGCAGGTCTCCGGGACAGGGGAGAAATCAGCCCCAGCATTTT. It is translated as CASRSPGQGRNQPQHF.

The chain employs TRBV11-2 and TRBJ2-2, with D possibly being TRBD2 (5 bases). V lost 5 bases to trimming and J lost 3 bases, with 25 bases between them. The length of the CDR3 is 19 residues. Germline CDR1 and CDR2: SGHAT and FQNNGV. CDR3 sequence reads: CASSHPPRGERTYTGELFF. DNA for the CDR3: TGTGCCAGCAGCCACCCCCCCCGGGGAGAGCGGACTTACACCGGGGAGCTGTTTTTT.